The 30 T cell receptor beta chains reported below all come from one sample, sequenced in a study of blood T cell repertoires in COVID-19. Assay: immunoSEQ multiplex PCR; the TCRdb copy retains only in-frame clones and omits some. The data contain approximately 50,000 clones, over 85% of them singletons. Sequenced: peripheral blood. All receptors derive from a human donor in a cohort sampled during active COVID-19.

The chain employs TRBV6-1 and TRBJ2-7, with D perhaps TRBD1 (6 bases). The ends were cut back, 2 bases at V and 3 bases at J, with 14 bases in the middle. Germline V lookup: CDR1 MNHNS, CDR2 SASEGT. This CDR3 contains 15 residues. The DNA for the CDR3 is TGTGCCAGCAGTGAAAGTGGGACAATTTACTACGAGCAGTACTTC. The encoded protein is CASSESGTIYYEQYF.

V gene TRBV19 combines with J gene TRBJ2-7; 7 bases are shared with TRBD1. The V segment lost 9 bases and the J segment 3 bases; nucleotides outside the gene matches: 11. CDR1 and CDR2 from the germline V gene are LNHDA and SQIVND (reference sequence). The length of the CDR3 is 14 residues. CDR3 nucleotide sequence: TGTGCCAGACCCCCCCTGACAGGGCTCTACGAGCAGTACTTC. Translating it yields CARPPLTGLYEQYF.

The chain couples TRBV4-1 to TRBJ2-7, with 11 nucleotides matching TRBD1. Germline CDR1 is MGHRA and CDR2 is YSYEKL. V lost 4 bases to trimming and J lost 0 bases; unmatched junction nucleotides: 11. The CDR3 is 18 amino acids. CDR3 amino acids: CASSPPERDRGGSYEQYF. The CDR3 DNA sequence: TGCGCCAGCAGCCCGCCTGAGCGGGACAGGGGGGGCTCCTACGAGCAGTACTTC.

The chain uses TRBV7-2 and TRBJ1-1; D unclear. Trimming removed 1 base at V and 0 bases at J, with 6 bases between. Germline V lookup: CDR1 SGHTA, CDR2 FQGNSA. The CDR3 has 14 amino acids. The CDR3 DNA is TGTGCCAGCAGCTTAGTACACATGAACACTGAAGCTTTCTTT. This sequence encodes CASSLVHMNTEAFF.

J is TRBJ2-7 and V is TRBV3-1 (or the pseudogene TRBV3-2); a possible D gene is TRBD2 (6 bases). CDR3 length: 13 amino acids. Deletions cut 8 bases from V and 6 bases from J, with 17 bases between. The germline CDR1 and CDR2 sequences are LGHDT and YNNKEL (reference sequence). This CDR3 reads CASAPRGISEQYF. CDR3 coding DNA: TGTGCCAGCGCCCCCCGCGGGATAAGCGAGCAGTACTTC.

With regard to this clone: The junction shows a germline mismatch at one end, possibly a read error. The chain links TRBV10-1 to TRBJ2-4, with 8 bases lining up with TRBD1. The CDR3 has 15 amino acids. Germline CDR1 reads WNHNN; CDR2 reads SYGVQD (reference sequence). The CDR3 region has the DNA TGCGCCAGCGGTGACAGGGGCCTTGCCAAAAACATTCAGTACTTC. Amino acid sequence: CASGDRGLAKNIQYF.

This sequence joins TRBV11-1 and TRBJ1-2, with 7 positions matching TRBD1. With 4 bases clipped from V and 8 bases from J, the junction kept 7 bases outside the gene matches. Germline assignment: CDR1 SGHAT and CDR2 FQDESV (reference sequence). This CDR3 is built from 13 residues. CDR3 DNA sequence: TGTGCCAGCAGCTCGCAGACAGGGACCGGCTACACCTTC. Translated, it gives CASSSQTGTGYTF.

The genes are TRBV7-8 and TRBJ1-5, with 10 positions matching TRBD1. The germline gives CDR1 SGHVS, CDR2 FQNEAQ. The trim removed 5 bases at V and 7 bases at J, leaving 8 bases unmatched. CDR3 length: 15 residues. The CDR3 protein is CASSARGGQGQPQHF. CDR3 DNA: TGTGCCAGCAGCGCCCGAGGGGGACAGGGGCAGCCCCAGCATTTT.

The chain employs TRBV3-1 (or the pseudogene TRBV3-2) and TRBJ2-7; no reliable D call. The CDR3 sequence is 15 residues long. V was clipped by 1 base and J by 0 bases, with 10 bases between them. The germline gives CDR1 LGHDT, CDR2 YNNKEL (reference sequence). The CDR3 bases are TGTGCCAGCAGCCAAGTCACCCTAAACTCCTACGAGCAGTACTTC. Protein: CASSQVTLNSYEQYF.

In regard to this clone: Relative to the germline gene, one junction end is altered; a read error may explain this. The genes are TRBV7-7 and TRBJ2-1; TRBD2 matches at 14 bases. This CDR3 is 18 amino acids long. Germline CDR1 reads SSHAT; CDR2 reads FNYEAQ (reference sequence). DNA for the CDR3: TGTGCTAGCAGCTCGGGACCGGGACTAGCGGGAGTCAACAATGAGCAGTTCTTC. Translating gives CASSSGPGLAGVNNEQFF.

V is TRBV7-2 and J is TRBJ1-5, with D perhaps TRBD1 (6 bases). The V gene lost 0 bases and the J gene lost 3 bases, with 12 bases spanning the gap. The CDR3 is 16 residues long. Germline CDR1 is SGHTA and CDR2 is FQGNSA. The CDR3 protein is CASSLAAGAPNQPQHF. In nucleotides, the CDR3 is TGTGCCAGCAGCTTAGCTGCAGGGGCGCCCAATCAGCCCCAGCATTTT.

This clone came up once. The rearrangement joins TRBV6-5 to TRBJ2-2; possible D gene TRBD2, 6 bases. Germline assignment: CDR1 MNHEY and CDR2 SVGAGI. V dropped 8 bases and J dropped 3 bases, with 16 bases sitting between them. There are 15 residues in the CDR3. The CDR3 DNA reads TGTGCCAGCGCTTGGGACGGGGGAGACACCGGGGAGCTGTTTTTT. It codes for CASAWDGGDTGELFF.

The chain couples TRBV7-2 to TRBJ2-1, with 10 bases aligning to TRBD2. V lost 5 bases and J lost 2; bases outside the gene matches: 6. The CDR3 is 16 residues long. Germline CDR1 is SGHTA and CDR2 is FQGNSA. Here the CDR3 DNA reads TGTGCCAGCAGCCCCCGGACTAGCGGAACCTACAATGAGCAGTTCTTC. This gives the protein CASSPRTSGTYNEQFF. The full variable domain, with the rest looked up from reference TRBV7-2 and TRBJ2-1, is GAGVSQSPSNKVTEKGKDVELRCDPISGHTALYWYRQSLGQGLEFLIYFQGNSAPDKSGLPSDRFSAERTGGSVSTLTIQRTQQEDSAVYLCASSPRTSGTYNEQFFGPGTRLTVL.

This chain connects TRBV5-6 to TRBJ2-7; tentative D call: TRBD1 (6 bases). This CDR3 comprises 15 residues. V shed 5 bases and J shed 1 base, with 16 bases lying between them. The V gene's germline CDR1 is SGHDT and CDR2 YYEEEE. CDR3 loop: CASSRPGVQSYEQYV. The DNA of the CDR3 is TGTGCCAGCAGTCGTCCAGGGGTTCAGTCCTACGAGCAGTACGTC.

The chain joins TRBV6-5 to TRBJ1-2; 9 bases are a match to TRBD1. Germline V gives CDR1 MNHEY, CDR2 SVGAGI. Losses at the gene ends were 6 bases for V and 7 bases for J; bases not matched to a gene: 3. The CDR3 has 12 amino acids. The CDR3 bases are TGTGCCAGCAGGGGACAGGGTTCTGGCTACACCTTC. It yields the protein CASRGQGSGYTF.

Only a few counts were recorded for this clone. The DNA of the CDR3 is TGTGCCAGCAGCGACGGGACAGGGGGCGGCAATCAGCCCCAGCATTTT. Residues: CASSDGTGGGNQPQHF. This chain connects TRBV2 to TRBJ1-5; TRBD1 aligns across 12 bases. Germline CDR1 and CDR2: SNHLY and FYNNEI. The CDR3 sequence is 16 residues long. Trimming removed 6 bases from V and 2 bases from J; junction bases left unmatched: 5. Filled out from reference TRBV2 and TRBJ1-5, the complete variable domain reads EPEVTQTPSHQVTQMGQEVILRCVPISNHLYFYWYRQILGQKVEFLVSFYNNEISEKSEIFDDQFSVERPDGSNFTLKIRSTKLEDSAMYFCASSDGTGGGNQPQHFGDGTRLSIL.

CDR3 DNA sequence: TGTGCCAGCAGTGGAGTTGGCGGGAGGGCCCGGGGCACAGATACGCAGTATTTT. This translates into CASSGVGGRARGTDTQYF. The rearrangement uses TRBV2 and TRBJ2-3; 9 nucleotides line up with TRBD2. The germline CDR1 and CDR2 sequences are SNHLY and FYNNEI. With 4 bases clipped from V and 1 base from J, the junction kept 12 bases outside the gene matches. The CDR3 extends over 18 amino acids.

The chain combines TRBV13 with TRBJ1-1; the D gene is possibly TRBD1 (6 bases). Germline V gives CDR1 PRHDT, CDR2 FYEKMQ (reference sequence). V lost 4 bases and J lost 10, with 13 bases in between. CDR3 length equals 12 residues. In DNA, the CDR3 is TGTGCCAGCAGCTCACAGGGATCGGGAGCTTTCTTT. Translated: CASSSQGSGAFF.

The chain's CDR3 is CASSLEPSGRKETQYF. As DNA, the CDR3 is TGTGCCAGCAGCTTGGAACCTAGCGGGAGAAAAGAGACCCAGTACTTC. The chain employs TRBV5-4 and TRBJ2-5, with 10 bases matching TRBD2. V shed 0 bases, J shed 3 bases, and the junction held 5 bases outside the gene matches. The germline V gene encodes CDR1 SGHNT and CDR2 YYREEE (reference sequence). CDR3 size: 16 residues.

V is TRBV30 and J is TRBJ1-2; D gene unclear. This CDR3 spans 14 amino acids. Germline V CDR1 and CDR2: GTSNPN, SVGIG (reference sequence). V was clipped by 2 bases and J by 0 bases, with 10 bases between them. The CDR3 here is CAWSPTLANYGYTF. The CDR3 DNA reads as TGTGCCTGGAGTCCGACGCTAGCTAACTATGGCTACACCTTC.

The chain is built from TRBV10-3 and TRBJ1-3, with no clear D. This CDR3 has 14 residues. V was clipped by 8 bases and J by 3 bases, with 14 bases between them. Germline values: CDR1 ENHRY, CDR2 SYGVKD. The CDR3 loop is CAILDPGGGNTIYF. The CDR3, as DNA: TGTGCCATCCTGGACCCGGGAGGTGGAAACACCATATATTTT.

This clone occurred once. The chain recombines TRBV19 with TRBJ2-7, with TRBD2 identical over 7 bases. Germline V gives CDR1 LNHDA, CDR2 SQIVND (reference sequence). V trimming: 11 bases; J trimming: 7 bases; junction bases outside the gene matches: 11. The CDR3 runs to 12 residues. CDR3 DNA sequence: TGTGCCGGACTCCGGGACTATAAGGAGCAGTACGTC. This translates into CAGLRDYKEQYV.

The chain combines TRBV6-5 with TRBJ2-7, with unresolved D. Trimming pared 7 bases from V and 2 bases from J, leaving 15 bases between. The CDR3 extends over 14 amino acids. Germline CDR1 MNHEY, CDR2 SVGAGI. CDR3 in amino acids: CASMSFLGPYEQYF. The CDR3 DNA follows: TGTGCCAGCATGAGTTTTTTGGGCCCCTACGAGCAGTACTTC.

The chain employs TRBV18 and TRBJ2-7; TRBD1 aligns across 10 bases. V shed 6 bases, J shed 6 bases, and the junction held 5 bases outside the gene matches. Germline CDR1 reads KGHSH; CDR2 reads LQKENI. The CDR3 loop spans 13 amino acids. CDR3 in DNA: TGTGCCAGCTCCGCCGGGACAGGGGTCGAGCAGTACTTC. Encoded protein: CASSAGTGVEQYF.

The chain is built from TRBV28 and TRBJ2-7, with 7 bases matching TRBD1. Germline assignment: CDR1 MDHEN and CDR2 SYDVKM. The CDR3 has 15 residues. V was clipped by 5 bases and J by 0 bases; unmatched bases: 7. The CDR3 DNA follows: TGTGCCAGCAGTCCCCTGGACAGGAACTCCTACGAGCAGTACTTC. Translated: CASSPLDRNSYEQYF.

CDR3 sequence (DNA): TGTGCCAGCTCCCCCTTCGGGGTTAGGATGGTACTAACGAGGTCCACCGGGGAGCTGTTTTTT. Translation gives CASSPFGVRMVLTRSTGELFF. This chain links TRBV18 with TRBJ2-2, with D possibly being TRBD2 (5 bases). Germline V gene lookup returns CDR1 KGHSH and CDR2 LQKENI. The CDR3 covers 21 residues. The V gene lost 6 bases and the J gene lost 4 bases, with 33 bases spanning the gap.

This rearrangement joins TRBV6-6 to TRBJ1-6; 9 nucleotides agree with TRBD1. The V and J ends lost 0 bases and 7 bases, in that order; junction bases with no gene match: 4. The CDR3 is made up of 16 amino acids. Germline CDR1 is MNHNY and CDR2 is SVGAGI (reference sequence). CDR3: CASSYSGGQGNSPLHF. The CDR3 DNA reads as TGTGCCAGCAGTTACTCTGGGGGACAGGGAAATTCACCCCTCCACTTT.

The chain couples TRBV21-1 to TRBJ2-7; the table's TRBD2 call for D was not verified on the DNA. TRBV21-1 is reported as a pseudogene. The length of the CDR3 is 17 residues. In DNA form, the CDR3 reads TGTGCCAGCAGCAAAAAGGAGGCAAAGGAGGGCTCCTACGAGCAGTACGTC. It yields the protein CASSKKEAKEGSYEQYV.

V gene TRBV7-2 combines with J gene TRBJ1-4; 12 nucleotides match TRBD1. The CDR3 is made up of 16 amino acids. Germline CDR1 is SGHTA and CDR2 is FQGNSA. Unmatched junction bases numbered 9, after V lost 5 bases and J lost 8 bases. CDR3 coding DNA: TGTGCCAGCAGCGCTATGGGGACAGGGGGCGGGGAAAAACTGTTTTTT. This codes for CASSAMGTGGGEKLFF. The full variable domain, rest sourced from reference TRBV7-2 and TRBJ1-4, is GAGVSQSPSNKVTEKGKDVELRCDPISGHTALYWYRQSLGQGLEFLIYFQGNSAPDKSGLPSDRFSAERTGGSVSTLTIQRTQQEDSAVYLCASSAMGTGGGEKLFFGSGTQLSVL.

The chain uses TRBV5-1 and TRBJ2-7; D unresolved. In germline, CDR1 is SGHRS, CDR2 YFSETQ. CDR3 length: 13 residues. V lost 2 bases to trimming and J lost 6 bases, with 12 bases between them. The CDR3 DNA reads as TGCGCCAGCAGCTTTACATACCTCTCCGAGCAGTACTTC. Encoded protein: CASSFTYLSEQYF.